Listed here are 26 T cell receptor beta chains from one sample, sequenced in a study of blood T cell repertoires in COVID-19. TCRdb's table, derived via immunoSEQ multiplex PCR, lists solely in-frame clones and lacks some. The sample consists of around 270,000 clones, around nine tenths of them appearing once. Sequencing input: peripheral blood. The receptors were sampled from a man aged 25-45 years with acute or convalescent COVID-19.

The genes are TRBV18 and TRBJ1-6; D gene uncertain. V dropped 2 bases and J dropped 6 bases, with 5 bases sitting between them. The CDR3 has 13 residues. From germline, CDR1 is KGHSH and CDR2 LQKENI. The CDR3 bases are TGTGCCAGCTCACCAAAGCTTAATTCACCCCTCCACTTT. Amino acid sequence: CASSPKLNSPLHF.

This clone was observed a few times. CDR3 nucleotide sequence: TGTGCCAGCAGTTTAGGAGGAAGGGGCAATCAGCCCCAGCATTTT. As protein: CASSLGGRGNQPQHF. This chain connects TRBV27 to TRBJ1-5; D is unclear. The CDR3 loop spans 15 amino acids. Trimming removed 2 bases from V and 2 bases from J, with 10 bases in between. The germline V gene has CDR1 MNHEY and CDR2 SMNVEV (reference sequence).

This chain uses TRBV6-1 with TRBJ1-6; 10 bases fit TRBD1. The germline gives CDR1 MNHNS, CDR2 SASEGT. The CDR3 runs 20 residues. After removal of 0 bases from V and 0 bases from J, the junction contained 8 bases not matched to a gene. CDR3 residues: CASSEAHRQGASSYNSPLHF. The CDR3 DNA is TGTGCCAGCAGTGAAGCGCATAGACAGGGGGCGAGCTCCTATAATTCACCCCTCCACTTT.

The V call is TRBV6-5, the J call TRBJ1-5, with D possibly TRBD1 on 6 matching bases. V lost 0 bases, J lost 7 bases, and 10 bases lay in between. The germline CDR1 and CDR2 sequences are MNHEY and SVGAGI. The CDR3 totals 14 residues. Here the CDR3 DNA reads TGTGCCAGCAGTTACTCAGCGGGGGCACAGCCCCAGCATTTT. It codes for CASSYSAGAQPQHF.

The chain links TRBV20-1 to TRBJ1-2; 7 bases fit TRBD1. Trimming took 0 bases from V and 13 from J; bases not matched to a gene: 5. Germline V gene data show CDR1 as DFQATT and CDR2 as SNEGSKA (reference sequence). The CDR3 loop spans 11 amino acids. The CDR3 DNA reads as TGCAGTGCTAGAGACCCGACAGGGTCCACCTTC. This translates into CSARDPTGSTF.

The rearrangement joins TRBV9 to TRBJ2-5, with 13 bases identical to TRBD2. Losses at the gene ends were 1 base for V and 5 bases for J; bases not matched to a gene: 5. The CDR3 spans 16 residues. CDR1 SGDLS and CDR2 YYNGEE come from the germline V gene. Here the CDR3 DNA reads TGTGCCAGCAGCGTACGGACTAGCGGGAGCTGGGAGACCCAGTACTTC. Protein product: CASSVRTSGSWETQYF.

V gene TRBV7-8 combines with J gene TRBJ1-3, with D perhaps TRBD1 (6 bases). The CDR3 covers 14 residues. CDR1 and CDR2 (germline): SGHVS, FQNEAQ. Between the trimmed V and J ends, which lost 5 bases and 0 bases, there was a span of 8 bases. CDR3 coding DNA: TGTGCCAGCAGCCCAGGGGTCTCTGGAAACACCATATATTTT. Translated: CASSPGVSGNTIYF.

V usage is TRBV19 and J usage is TRBJ1-1, with 9 bases lining up with TRBD1. The germline CDR1 and CDR2 sequences are LNHDA and SQIVND (reference sequence). V gave up 5 bases and J gave up 4 bases; unmatched junction bases: 8. The CDR3 contains 15 residues. The CDR3 reads CASSGRTGVGTEAFF. CDR3 in DNA: TGTGCCAGTAGTGGGAGGACAGGGGTGGGCACTGAAGCTTTCTTT. Full variable domain (outside the CDR3, taken from reference TRBV19 and TRBJ1-1): DGGITQSPKYLFRKEGQNVTLSCEQNLNHDAMYWYRQDPGQGLRLIYYSQIVNDFQKGDIAEGYSVSREKKESFPLTVTSAQKNPTAFYLCASSGRTGVGTEAFFGQGTRLTVV.

The V call is TRBV5-1, the J call TRBJ2-7; perhaps TRBD1 as D (6 bases). CDR1 and CDR2 from the germline V gene are SGHRS and YFSETQ. With 4 bases removed from V and 2 bases from J, the gap between germline ends came to 13 bases. The CDR3 has 14 residues. This CDR3 reads CASSPGTSTYEQYF. The CDR3 DNA reads TGCGCCAGCAGCCCCGGGACATCTACCTACGAGCAGTACTTC.

The V call is TRBV4-1, the J call TRBJ2-7; TRBD1 agrees at 12 bases. Germline V CDR1 and CDR2: MGHRA, YSYEKL. This CDR3 has 14 amino acids. V lost 3 bases and J lost 7; bases outside the gene matches: 4. The CDR3 coding sequence is TGCGCCAGCAGCCAGGGACAGGGGGCTAATGAGCAGTACTTC. Its protein product is CASSQGQGANEQYF.

J is TRBJ2-2 and V is TRBV5-6, with unresolved D. V gave up 1 base and J gave up 6 bases, with 4 bases separating them. Germline values: CDR1 SGHDT, CDR2 YYEEEE. This CDR3 comprises 12 residues. CDR3 in amino acids: CASSLLAGELFF. The CDR3 DNA sequence: TGTGCCAGCAGCTTGTTAGCCGGGGAGCTGTTTTTT.

The chain has TRBV6-5 and TRBJ1-2; a possible D gene is TRBD1 (6 bases). The germline V gene has CDR1 MNHEY and CDR2 SVGAGI. V was trimmed by 4 bases and J by 8 bases, leaving 17 bases between them. The CDR3 spans 14 residues. The CDR3 DNA follows: TGTGCCAGCAGTTTAAGGGGGTCTCTACGAGGCTACACCTTC. This translates into CASSLRGSLRGYTF.

The chain employs TRBV7-9 and TRBJ1-2, with D possibly matching TRBD1 (5 bases). Trimming shortened V by 7 bases and J by 2 bases, and 11 bases separated the two germline ends. There are 13 residues in the CDR3. Germline V gene data show CDR1 as SEHNR and CDR2 as FQNEAQ (reference sequence). DNA for the CDR3: TGTGCCAGCACCTGGGGCAAGAACTATGGCTACACCTTC. Amino acid sequence: CASTWGKNYGYTF.

In regard to this clone: Within the sample, other DNA sequences also encode this same CDR3. The genes are TRBV28 and TRBJ1-5; TRBD1 agrees at 12 bases. The CDR3 has 15 amino acids. The V segment lost 6 bases and the J segment 5 bases; nucleotides outside the gene matches: 5. Germline V gene sequence: CDR1 MDHEN, CDR2 SYDVKM. CDR3 residues: CASRSGQGAYQPQHF. In nucleotides, the CDR3 is TGTGCCAGCAGATCGGGACAGGGGGCGTATCAGCCCCAGCATTTT.

This sequence joins TRBV9 and TRBJ1-3; 9 bases line up with TRBD1. The CDR3 has 16 amino acids. CDR1 and CDR2 from the germline V gene are SGDLS and YYNGEE. Trimming removed 2 bases from V and 0 bases from J; junction bases left unmatched: 3. CDR3 in amino acids: CASSVGTGSSGNTIYF. The CDR3 nucleotides read TGTGCCAGCAGCGTGGGGACAGGGAGCTCTGGAAACACCATATATTTT.

The J gene is TRBJ2-1, the V gene TRBV12-3 or TRBV12-4, with 8 bases matching TRBD2. This CDR3 comprises 12 residues. V was clipped by 7 bases and J by 8 bases; unmatched bases: 4. CDR3 protein: CASTVAGYEQFF. Here the CDR3 DNA reads TGTGCCAGCACCGTAGCGGGGTATGAGCAGTTCTTC.

This clone has just a few counts. The chain uses TRBV5-8 and TRBJ2-1; 10 positions agree with TRBD1. In germline, CDR1 is SGHTS, CDR2 YDEGEE. CDR3 length: 17 residues. The trim removed 4 bases at V and 2 bases at J, leaving 9 bases unmatched. For the CDR3, the DNA is TGTGCCAGCAGCCCGGGGACAGGGGCGCGGACCTACAATGAGCAGTTCTTC. It is translated as CASSPGTGARTYNEQFF.

Notes on this clone: Other DNA sequences of this sample code for an identical CDR3. This rearrangement joins TRBV30 to TRBJ1-5; D is unclear. The CDR3 covers 13 residues. Trimming stripped 0 bases from V and 7 bases from J, with 10 bases between. Germline V CDR1 and CDR2: GTSNPN, SVGIG (reference sequence). CDR3 nucleotide sequence: TGTGCCTGGAGTGTCAGGAGGGAACAGCCCCAGCATTTT. Its protein is CAWSVRREQPQHF.

V gene TRBV14 combines with J gene TRBJ1-2; possibly TRBD1 for D (6 bases). The CDR3 totals 14 residues. With 1 base removed from V and 7 bases from J, the gap between germline ends came to 13 bases. Germline CDR1 and CDR2: SGHDN and FVKESK. This CDR3 is CASSQGQGIGGYTF. CDR3 DNA sequence: TGTGCCAGCAGCCAAGGGCAGGGGATAGGTGGCTACACCTTC.

This chain links TRBV20-1 with TRBJ2-1, with D unclear. Trimming removed 8 bases from V and 5 bases from J, with 10 bases in between. Germline CDR1 is DFQATT and CDR2 is SNEGSKA (reference sequence). This CDR3 has 11 amino acids. CDR3 protein: CSSYTHNEQFF. The CDR3 nucleotides are TGCAGTTCCTATACGCACAATGAGCAGTTCTTC.

The genes are TRBV7-6 and TRBJ1-4, with 7 bases lining up with TRBD1. Germline assignment: CDR1 SGHVS and CDR2 FNYEAQ. This CDR3 comprises 15 residues. V lost 5 bases to trimming and J lost 7 bases; unmatched junction nucleotides: 10. The CDR3 region is CASSPRQGPIEKLFF. As DNA, the CDR3 is TGTGCCAGCAGCCCGAGACAGGGACCGATTGAAAAACTGTTTTTT.

The CDR3: CASSLKQGYGSPLHF. For the CDR3, the DNA is TGTGCCAGCAGTTTAAAACAGGGGTACGGTTCACCCCTCCACTTT. The chain links TRBV27 to TRBJ1-6, with 7 bases matching TRBD1. CDR3 length equals 15 residues. The germline V gene encodes CDR1 MNHEY and CDR2 SMNVEV (reference sequence). V dropped 2 bases and J dropped 9; count of bases not matched to a gene: 7.

This clone was recorded only once. The gene calls are TRBV18 and TRBJ1-1; 10 positions agree with TRBD1. This CDR3 contains 14 residues. Germline lookup yields CDR1 KGHSH and CDR2 LQKENI. V lost 3 bases to trimming and J lost 5 bases; unmatched junction nucleotides: 3. CDR3 sequence reads: CASSPDRGRTEAFF. CDR3 DNA sequence: TGTGCCAGCTCACCGGACAGGGGGAGGACTGAAGCTTTCTTT.

The chain has TRBV7-9 and TRBJ2-5, with D perhaps TRBD1 (5 bases). Trimming took 7 bases from V and 3 from J, leaving 9 bases between them. The CDR3 is 12 amino acids. Per the germline V gene, CDR1 is SEHNR and CDR2 is FQNEAQ (reference sequence). Here the CDR3 reads CASKGMEETQYF. CDR3 nucleotides: TGTGCCAGCAAGGGGATGGAAGAGACCCAGTACTTC.

The chain is built from TRBV10-3 and TRBJ2-7, with D maybe TRBD2 (5 bases). The CDR3 loop spans 11 amino acids. Trimming cost V 6 bases and J 6 bases, with 9 bases left between them. CDR1 is ENHRY and CDR2 is SYGVKD in the germline V gene. The CDR3 DNA sequence: TGTGCCATCAGCACCGAGGGCGAGCAGTACTTC. Translated, it gives CAISTEGEQYF.

The V and J genes are TRBV28 and TRBJ2-7; 8 bases are a match to TRBD1. With V trimmed by 4 bases and J by 4 bases, 3 bases remained unmatched. CDR3 size: 13 residues. CDR1 MDHEN and CDR2 SYDVKM come from the germline V gene. The CDR3 nucleotides read TGTGCCAGCAGTTCCGGACAGGGTTACGAGCAGTACTTC. It is translated as CASSSGQGYEQYF.